These 15 T cell receptor beta chains share one sample of origin, sequenced in a study of blood T cells in healthy people across ages. It was with a sample-barcoded 5' primer and a J-beta primer mix that a second PCR of about 6 to 12 cycles was run. Via MiXCR, TCRdb re-called the 5' RACE reads, giving one row per CDR3 protein. The data show some 800,000 distinct CDR3 sequences, 25% seen once. Another study also made use of these data, one on T cells of mothers and their children.

Sequencing input: blood. These receptors came from a boy younger than 18 in good health.

There are many counts of this clonotype. V usage is TRBV20-1 and J usage is TRBJ2-5; D remains ambiguous. The V gene lost 2 bases and the J gene lost 5 bases, with 12 bases spanning the gap. CDR1 DFQATT and CDR2 SNEGSKA come from the germline V gene (reference sequence). This CDR3 is 13 amino acids long. CDR3 nucleotides: TGCAGTGCTAGAATGGCGAGTACGGAGACCCAGTACTTC. Amino acid sequence: CSARMASTETQYF.

The chain links TRBV28 to TRBJ1-2; 7 bases fit TRBD1. Germline trimming cut 8 bases from V and 3 bases from J; bases unmatched to any gene: 3. Germline values: CDR1 MDHEN, CDR2 SYDVKM. CDR3 length equals 12 residues. The CDR3 loop reads CASLGQYYGYTF. CDR3 nucleotides: TGTGCCAGCCTGGGACAGTACTATGGCTACACCTTC.

This clonotype was counted many times. The chain couples TRBV7-2 to TRBJ2-7; perhaps TRBD2 as D (7 bases). This CDR3 region has 18 residues. V lost 1 base, J lost 2 bases, and 21 bases lay in between. CDR1 is SGHTA, CDR2 FQGNSA, per germline. Written as DNA, the CDR3 is TGTGCCAGCAGCTTAGTTAGAGGGGGGGGCGGGAACCCCTACGAGCAGTACTTC. Amino acids: CASSLVRGGGGNPYEQYF.

This sequence joins TRBV19 and TRBJ2-7, with D tentatively TRBD2 (6 bases). The closer fit of TRBJ2-1 to the DNA end suggests the J call may be wrong. The CDR3 has 12 residues. Germline V lookup: CDR1 LNHDA, CDR2 SQIVND (reference sequence). The CDR3 is CASSHGGAEQFF. CDR3 coding DNA: TGTGCCAGTAGCCACGGGGGTGCTGAGCAGTTCTTC.

This clonotype appeared a few times. The gene calls are TRBV12-3 or TRBV12-4 and TRBJ2-5; a weak D match, TRBD1 (6 bases). This CDR3 has 14 amino acids. Deletions cut 5 bases from V and 2 bases from J, with 12 bases between. CDR3 protein: CASSPGHTQETQYF. In DNA, the CDR3 is TGTGCCAGCAGTCCGGGACACACTCAAGAGACCCAGTACTTC.

The J gene is TRBJ2-1, the V gene TRBV24-1, with 11 bases that match TRBD1. This CDR3 is 16 amino acids long. The V gene end was trimmed by 1 base and the J gene end by 7 bases; junction bases not matched to a gene: 5. CDR1 is KGHDR and CDR2 is SFDVKD in the germline V gene. The CDR3 DNA sequence: TGTGCCACCAGTGATTTTAGGGACAGGGGGTCGAATGAGCAGTTCTTC. Encoded protein: CATSDFRDRGSNEQFF.

This chain joins TRBV7-2 and TRBJ2-3; TRBD1 might be the D (6 bases). The CDR3 loop spans 16 amino acids. CDR1 is SGHTA, CDR2 FQGNSA, per germline. The V gene lost 5 bases and the J gene lost 4 bases, with 19 bases spanning the gap. The CDR3 region is CASSPMGHESADTQYF. The CDR3 DNA reads TGTGCCAGCAGCCCAATGGGACACGAGAGTGCAGATACGCAGTATTTT. The variable domain in full, with the rest retrieved from reference TRBV7-2 and TRBJ2-3, is GAGVSQSPSNKVTEKGKDVELRCDPISGHTALYWYRQSLGQGLEFLIYFQGNSAPDKSGLPSDRFSAERTGGSVSTLTIQRTQQEDSAVYLCASSPMGHESADTQYFGPGTRLTVL.

This clonotype was seen a few times. V usage is TRBV7-3 and J usage is TRBJ1-2; 9 bases fit TRBD1. Germline V CDR1 and CDR2: SGHTA, FQGTGA. After removal of 3 bases from V and 3 bases from J, the junction contained 8 bases not matched to a gene. CDR3 length equals 16 residues. CDR3 protein: CASSFTGGSTDYGYTF. The DNA for the CDR3 is TGTGCCAGCAGCTTTACAGGGGGCTCGACTGACTATGGCTACACCTTC.

This rearrangement joins TRBV9 to TRBJ2-5; D is ambiguous. Per germline, CDR1 SGDLS and CDR2 YYNGEE. V lost 0 bases and J lost 2, with 11 bases in between. CDR3 length: 15 amino acids. CDR3: CASSVDVGQQETQYF. CDR3 nucleotides: TGTGCCAGCAGCGTAGACGTGGGCCAACAAGAGACCCAGTACTTC. Full variable domain (rest looked up from reference TRBV9 and TRBJ2-5): DSGVTQTPKHLITATGQRVTLRCSPRSGDLSVYWYQQSLDQGLQFLIQYYNGEERAKGNILERFSAQQFPDLHSELNLSSLELGDSALYFCASSVDVGQQETQYFGPGTRLLVL.

This clonotype was detected a few times. V and J are TRBV2 and TRBJ2-4, with 7 bases matching TRBD2. After removal of 7 bases from V and 3 bases from J, the junction contained 6 bases not matched to a gene. The CDR3 is 14 residues long. Germline V CDR1 and CDR2: SNHLY, FYNNEI. CDR3 sequence: CASNGGSGKNIQYF. The CDR3 DNA reads TGTGCCAGCAACGGCGGGAGCGGCAAAAACATTCAGTACTTC.

Many counts were recorded for this clonotype. This sequence joins TRBV28 and TRBJ2-1, with D maybe TRBD2 (5 bases). Germline V gene sequence: CDR1 MDHEN, CDR2 SYDVKM. This CDR3 has 11 amino acids. With 6 bases removed from V and 7 bases from J, the gap between germline ends came to 7 bases. Here the CDR3 reads CASSRGNEQFF. The CDR3 nucleotides are TGTGCCAGCAGCCGGGGAAATGAGCAGTTCTTC.

The chain uses TRBV7-9 and TRBJ2-5, with D hard to call. The J call may be mistaken, given a closer DNA end match to TRBJ2-7. The CDR3 is made up of 16 amino acids. Germline-derived CDR1 and CDR2 are SEHNR and FQNEAQ (reference sequence). The CDR3 spells CASSPAAGPSIYEQYF. The CDR3 DNA sequence: TGTGCCAGCAGCCCAGCTGCCGGGCCATCAATCTACGAGCAGTACTTC.

This clonotype was detected a few times. The V gene is TRBV4-1, the J gene TRBJ2-5; weak D call: TRBD2 (5 bases). The J call may not be correct, given that the DNA end is closer to TRBJ2-1. This CDR3 is built from 12 residues. Germline values: CDR1 MGHRA, CDR2 YSYEKL. The CDR3 region is CASSQGRREQFF. The CDR3 nucleotides are TGCGCCAGCAGCCAAGGGAGGCGGGAGCAGTTCTTC.

The chain links TRBV2 to TRBJ1-6; no firm D call. The germline V gene encodes CDR1 SNHLY and CDR2 FYNNEI. V shed 2 bases and J shed 4 bases, with 6 bases lying between them. This CDR3 spans 14 amino acids. The DNA for the CDR3 is TGTGCCAGCAGTGAACAGGTGTATAATTCACCCCTCCACTTT. Translation: CASSEQVYNSPLHF.

This clonotype was counted between two and nine times. The V call is TRBV9, the J call TRBJ1-3, with 8 nucleotides matching TRBD1. Germline V lookup: CDR1 SGDLS, CDR2 YYNGEE. After removal of 3 bases from V and 2 bases from J, the junction contained 7 bases not matched to a gene. The CDR3 spans 16 residues. The CDR3 loop reads CASSAMDRDPGNTIYF. Here the CDR3 DNA reads TGTGCCAGCAGCGCCATGGACAGGGATCCTGGAAACACCATATATTTT.